This TCR beta chain was found in a study of T cell repertoires in cytomegalovirus infection. Each CDR3 protein gets one entry after TCRdb re-called the reads with MiXCR. The table has hundreds of thousands of distinct CDR3 sequences, approximately 31% seen once; the top ten hold roughly 13%. Germline values: CDR1 SEHNR, CDR2 FQNEAQ (reference sequence). CDR3 length: 12 amino acids. V lost 4 bases and J 8 bases, leaving 11 bases between the germline ends. In the case of this clonotype: Its antigen is currently unknown.

This TCR derives from a human donor in good health (CMV status not recorded). Some clones in this sample may be carry-over from other donors' samples. The V gene is TRBV7-9, the J gene TRBJ1-2, with D tentatively TRBD1 (5 bases). Sequenced material: cultured CD8+ T cells from PBMCs, taken from culture after CMV antigen stimulation. The CDR3: CASSSGERGYTF. The CDR3 nucleotides read TGTGCCAGCAGCTCGGGGGAGCGGGGCTACACCTTC.